The source of this T cell receptor (beta chain) is a study of cytomegalovirus exposure and HLA in healthy donors. Study-wide context: In an earlier analysis, almost 120 million unique TCR beta sequences were found from approximately 190 million T cells. Study-wide findings and caveats: In a later analysis, TCR beta V- and J-gene trimming showed a link to a missense DCLRE1C variant.

This clone has only a few counts. Its antigen is not known. Primers: 60 Vbeta forward and 13 Jbeta reverse. Here immunoSEQ multiplex PCR was the method, and the copy in TCRdb shows in-frame clones only, minus some. The table shows some 88,000 clones, with under 80% occurring only once. Input material: PBMCs. The clonotype originates from a woman under 40 in good health and CMV-seronegative.

Here the CDR3 reads CASSLFPGIYGYTF. The CDR3 bases are TGTGCCAGCAGTTTATTTCCAGGGATCTATGGCTACACCTTC. V usage is TRBV28 and J usage is TRBJ1-2; perhaps TRBD1 as D (5 bases). Germline V gene lookup returns CDR1 MDHEN and CDR2 SYDVKM. V was trimmed by 1 base and J by 4 bases, leaving 10 bases between them. There are 14 residues in the CDR3.